The rows below give T cell receptor beta chains drawn from one sample of a study of Ad26.COV2.S vaccination and SARS-CoV-2 variants. The protocol was immunoSEQ multiplex PCR, while the TCRdb copy is restricted to in-frame clones and leaves out a portion. The sample has about 680,000 clones, roughly 90% seen once. Sequencing was performed on peripheral blood, taken in a trial of Ad26.COV2.S vaccine versus placebo. These receptors were obtained from a person between 18 and 65 years old who received the Ad26.COV2.S COVID-19 vaccine or a placebo. Both conserved end residues are part of each CDR3. D genes are given only for firm matches. Expanded clones are given a class, and other clones once, few, many or no size at all.

V gene	clone size	J gene	D gene	CDR3 protein	CDR3 DNA
TRBV9	NA	TRBJ2-7	NA	CASSVGGGTYEQYF	TGTGCCAGCAGCGTAGGGGGAGGAACCTACGAGCAGTACTTC
TRBV5-1	NA	TRBJ1-2	TRBD1	CASSIPRAQGAGGYTF	TGCGCCAGCAGCATCCCCCGGGCACAGGGGGCCGGTGGCTACACCTTC
TRBV18	NA	TRBJ1-1	NA	CASSPNGPLNTEAFF	TGTGCCAGCTCACCGAATGGACCGCTGAACACTGAAGCTTTCTTT
TRBV5-5	NA	TRBJ2-3	TRBD2	CASSNSGTSTDTQYF	TGTGCCAGCAGCAATAGCGGGACGAGCACAGATACGCAGTATTTT
TRBV10-3	NA	TRBJ2-5	NA	CAISESRQETQYF	TGTGCCATCAGTGAGTCGAGGCAAGAGACCCAGTACTTC
TRBV19	NA	TRBJ1-3	NA	CASSRDWKARLGNTIYF	TGTGCCAGTAGCAGAGATTGGAAGGCCCGTCTTGGAAACACCATATATTTT
TRBV2	once	TRBJ2-5	TRBD2	CASSEKRTSGTWETQYF	TGTGCCAGCAGTGAAAAGAGAACTAGCGGAACATGGGAGACCCAGTACTTC
TRBV5-4	few	TRBJ2-2	NA	CASSLRQNTGELFF	TGTGCCAGCAGCTTGAGACAGAACACCGGGGAGCTGTTTTTT
TRBV9	NA	TRBJ2-2	TRBD2	CASSPRLAGVTGELFF	TGTGCCAGCAGCCCTAGACTAGCGGGAGTCACCGGGGAGCTGTTTTTT
TRBV18	once	TRBJ1-6	TRBD1	CASSPGTVNSPLHF	TGTGCCAGCTCACCTGGGACAGTAAATTCACCCCTCCACTTT
TRBV15	NA	TRBJ2-1	NA	CATGQFSYNEQFF	TGTGCCACCGGCCAGTTTTCCTACAATGAGCAGTTCTTC
TRBV19	NA	TRBJ2-7	TRBD1	CASSPRDRASYEQYF	TGTGCCAGTAGCCCTCGGGACAGGGCCTCCTACGAGCAGTACTTC
TRBV11-3	NA	TRBJ2-7	NA	CASSLGGLPSYEQYF	TGTGCCAGCAGCTTGGGCGGCTTACCCTCCTACGAGCAGTACTTC
TRBV3-1/TRBV3-2	NA	TRBJ2-6	NA	CASSQVLRSSGANVLTF	TGTGCCAGCAGCCAAGTATTAAGGAGCTCTGGGGCCAACGTCCTGACTTTC
TRBV6-2/TRBV6-3	NA	TRBJ2-7	TRBD1	CASSQTGGYEQYF	TGTGCCAGCAGCCAAACAGGGGGCTACGAGCAGTACTTC
TRBV19	NA	TRBJ1-2	NA	CASRTGLAYGYTF	TGTGCCAGTAGGACAGGATTGGCGTATGGCTACACCTTC
TRBV2	few	TRBJ2-2	NA	CASEQTGELFF	TGTGCCAGCGAGCAAACCGGGGAGCTGTTTTTT
TRBV5-4	few	TRBJ2-2	TRBD1	CASSRLLQGASSGELFF	TGTGCCAGCAGCCGACTCTTACAGGGGGCTTCATCCGGGGAGCTGTTTTTT
TRBV19	NA	TRBJ2-5	NA	CASSMGSQETQYF	TGTGCCAGTAGTATGGGCAGTCAAGAGACCCAGTACTTC
TRBV18	NA	TRBJ2-5	NA	CASSPPGSGPRATQYF	TGTGCCAGCTCACCACCGGGTAGCGGCCCCCGCGCGACCCAGTACTTC
TRBV6-5	many	TRBJ2-7	TRBD2	CASSSGTSGYEQYF	TGTGCCAGCAGCTCCGGGACTAGCGGCTACGAGCAGTACTTC
TRBV3-1/TRBV3-2	few	TRBJ2-7	NA	CASSLSGTPASYEQYF	TGTGCCAGCAGCCTGAGTGGGACGCCAGCTTCCTACGAGCAGTACTTC
TRBV11-1	NA	TRBJ1-2	NA	CASSSPAASGGYTF	TGTGCCAGCAGCTCCCCAGCGGCGTCCGGGGGCTACACCTTC